This T cell receptor beta chain was sequenced for a study of response to subunit inactivated influenza vaccine. Study results and limitations: Authors suggested few new T cells are recruited by each seasonal influenza vaccination.

TCRdb itself ran the RT-PCR reads through MiXCR, one entry per CDR3 protein. The sample has around 520,000 distinct CDR3 sequences; approximately 24% are singletons. Germline V lookup: CDR1 SGHTA, CDR2 FQGNSA. With V trimmed by 5 bases and J by 1 base, 6 bases remained unmatched. The CDR3 loop spans 15 amino acids. This clonotype was counted a few times. Its matching antigen is unknown. The J gene is TRBJ2-5, the V gene TRBV7-2; TRBD1 aligns across 8 bases. This TCR derives from a man in his fifties or sixties who received an inactivated influenza vaccine. The material sequenced was CD4+ T cells sorted from PBMCs, taken 5 to 6 days after vaccination. Here the CDR3 reads CASSAQTGVQETQYF. Here the CDR3 DNA reads TGTGCCAGCAGCGCTCAGACAGGGGTCCAAGAGACCCAGTACTTC.